The 22 T cell receptor beta chains reported below all come from one sample, sequenced in a study of early T cells in non-severe SARS-CoV-2 infection (dated by TCRdb to the early 2020s). Libraries were prepared through 5' RACE. The run used a NextSeq 500. The public reads were run again by TCRdb, first through fastp at Q25 and then through MiXCR, and only productive beta chains were kept. Rows matching on CDR3 protein sequence are summarized as one entry with the most common DNA and genes. The sample table contains tens of thousands of distinct CDR3 sequences; only one count was recorded for over 12% of them. Of the sample, around 3.3% falls within the top ten clones. Sequencing was performed on whole blood. The origin of the receptors is an adult who was a healthcare worker with PCR-confirmed SARS-CoV-2 infection or an uninfected control (not recorded which).

This clonotype was detected only a few times. CDR3 DNA sequence: TGCGCCAGCAGGTTAGGGGGAGGCAGCAATCAGCCCCAGCATTTT. Protein sequence: CASRLGGGSNQPQHF. The chain employs TRBV10-2 and TRBJ1-5; tentatively, D is TRBD1 (6 bases). V dropped 6 bases and J dropped 1 base, with 13 bases sitting between them. The germline V gene encodes CDR1 WSHSY and CDR2 SAAADI. The CDR3 extends over 15 amino acids.

This clonotype showed up just a few times. J is TRBJ2-1 and V is TRBV29-1, with 11 bases fitting TRBD2. The V gene end was trimmed by 4 bases and the J gene end by 3 bases; junction bases not matched to a gene: 20. The germline V gene has CDR1 SQVTM and CDR2 ANQGSEA. The length of the CDR3 is 20 residues. The CDR3 DNA reads TGCAGCGTTGCTCACCCCCGGACTAGCGGGCGCCACCAGGGCTACAATGAGCAGTTCTTC. It yields the protein CSVAHPRTSGRHQGYNEQFF.

The table lists this clonotype with a few counts. The rearrangement joins TRBV19 to TRBJ2-5; tentative D call: TRBD2 (7 bases). Germline CDR1 reads LNHDA; CDR2 reads SQIVND (reference sequence). The CDR3 is 17 amino acids. Deletions cut 8 bases from V and 5 bases from J, with 27 bases between. The CDR3 here is CASERFAGAGSTETQYF. The CDR3 bases are TGTGCCAGTGAACGATTTGCGGGGGCCGGGAGTACGGAGACCCAGTACTTC.

This clonotype occurred many times. The chain uses TRBV19 and TRBJ2-1, with D perhaps given as TRBD1 or TRBD2 (5 bases each). V shed 6 bases and J shed 6 bases, with 21 bases lying between them. Germline V gene sequence: CDR1 LNHDA, CDR2 SQIVND (reference sequence). The CDR3 consists of 16 residues. CDR3 protein: CASSSPGLPLGNEQFF. CDR3 bases: TGTGCCAGTAGCTCCCCGGGGCTCCCCCTTGGCAATGAGCAGTTCTTC.

The rearrangement uses TRBV19 and TRBJ2-1, with D perhaps TRBD1 (5 bases). CDR1 LNHDA and CDR2 SQIVND come from the germline V gene (reference sequence). Trimming left V 3 bases short and J 4 bases short, with 13 bases between. This CDR3 contains 15 residues. CDR3 bases: TGTGCCAGTAGTATGGGCTCAGGGTCTTACAATGAGCAGTTCTTC. Its translation: CASSMGSGSYNEQFF.

This chain links TRBV7-9 with TRBJ2-7; D gene unclear. V lost 5 bases and J lost 0, with 11 bases in between. The CDR3 has 14 amino acids. Germline CDR1 and CDR2: SEHNR and FQNEAQ (reference sequence). CDR3 nucleotide sequence: TGTGCCAGCAGCCCGCCCGGAGCCTCCTACGAGCAGTACTTC. It is translated as CASSPPGASYEQYF.

In this sample, this clonotype turned up a few times. V usage is TRBV3-1 and J usage is TRBJ2-2; possibly TRBD1 for D (5 bases). Trimming stripped 0 bases from V and 8 bases from J, with 10 bases between. Germline assignment: CDR1 LGHDT and CDR2 YNNKEL (reference sequence). The CDR3 sequence is 14 residues long. CDR3 protein: CASSQEGQRGELFF. The CDR3 coding sequence is TGTGCCAGCAGCCAAGAGGGGCAACGGGGGGAGCTGTTTTTT.

At least ten counts were recorded for this clonotype. The chain combines TRBV12-2 with TRBJ1-1; no check of the table's D call, TRBD1, against the DNA was made. TRBV12-2 is assigned pseudogene status. The CDR3 sequence is 13 residues long. In DNA form, the CDR3 reads TGTGCAAGTCGCTCCCCAAGGACAGGGGAAGCTTTCTTT. Translated: CASRSPRTGEAFF.

This clonotype appeared a few times. The chain links TRBV7-9 to TRBJ1-1, with D hard to call. V was trimmed by 6 bases and J by 7 bases, leaving 9 bases between them. CDR1 and CDR2 (germline): SEHNR, FQNEAQ (reference sequence). CDR3 length equals 11 residues. The CDR3 DNA is TGTGCCAGCAGTCTCGGCAGTGAAGCTTTCTTT. Its translation: CASSLGSEAFF.

Ten or more counts support this clonotype. The chain uses TRBV3-1 and TRBJ2-5, with D unresolved. Germline assignment: CDR1 LGHDT and CDR2 YNNKEL (reference sequence). CDR3 length equals 12 residues. With 1 base removed from V and 5 bases from J, the gap between germline ends came to 5 bases. CDR3 protein: CASSQAEETQYF. CDR3 nucleotides: TGTGCCAGCAGCCAAGCCGAGGAGACCCAGTACTTC.

The chain couples TRBV18 to TRBJ2-6; D gene ambiguous. The CDR3 has 17 amino acids. The V end was cut by 6 bases, the J end by 0 bases, with 15 bases between. Per the germline V gene, CDR1 is KGHSH and CDR2 is LQKENI. CDR3 amino acids: CASSPQRYSSGANVLTF. CDR3 DNA sequence: TGTGCCAGCTCTCCGCAAAGGTACTCCTCTGGGGCCAACGTCCTGACTTTC.

This chain connects TRBV28 to TRBJ2-1; 10 positions agree with TRBD2. There are 16 residues in the CDR3. Trimming took 9 bases from V and 2 from J; bases not matched to a gene: 10. Germline CDR1 is MDHEN and CDR2 is SYDVKM. CDR3 nucleotides: TGTGCCAGTCTAGCGGGAGAAATGACTACCTACAATGAGCAGTTCTTC. Amino acids: CASLAGEMTTYNEQFF.

A few counts support this clonotype. This chain links TRBV27 with TRBJ1-6; D is uncertain. V lost 7 bases to trimming and J lost 3 bases, with 7 bases between them. The length of the CDR3 is 13 residues. Germline CDR1 is MNHEY and CDR2 is SMNVEV (reference sequence). The DNA of the CDR3 is TGTGCCAGCACCCGCGTCTATAATTCACCCCTCCACTTT. Protein sequence: CASTRVYNSPLHF.

A few counts support this clonotype. The chain's CDR3 is CASSQQTGADTQYF. DNA for the CDR3: TGTGCCAGCAGCCAGCAGACAGGGGCAGATACGCAGTATTTT. V is TRBV3-1 and J is TRBJ2-3, with 8 nucleotides matching TRBD1. This CDR3 region has 14 residues. CDR1 LGHDT and CDR2 YNNKEL come from the germline V gene (reference sequence). The V segment lost 3 bases and the J segment 4 bases; nucleotides outside the gene matches: 3.

A word on this clonotype: A much larger clone sits a single nucleotide away, making a read error possible. The V call is TRBV5-1, the J call TRBJ2-1, with 7 bases matching TRBD1. The CDR3 contains 13 residues. Germline CDR1 SGHRS, CDR2 YFSETQ. In DNA, the CDR3 is TGCGCCAGCAGCTCGGGACAGTACAATGTGCAGTTCTTC. Translated, it gives CASSSGQYNVQFF.

This clonotype was observed a few times. This chain connects TRBV5-5 to TRBJ2-7; D ambiguous. In germline, CDR1 is SGHKS, CDR2 YYEKEE (reference sequence). The CDR3 is made up of 13 amino acids. The ends were cut back, 1 base at V and 5 bases at J, with 10 bases in the middle. This CDR3 is CASSLPGSDEQYF. DNA of the CDR3: TGTGCCAGCAGCTTGCCCGGCTCGGACGAGCAGTACTTC.

This clonotype was seen repeatedly, ten times or more. The chain carries TRBV3-1 and TRBJ1-2; D gene uncertain. CDR1 and CDR2 (germline): LGHDT, YNNKEL (reference sequence). Trimming cost V 2 bases and J 6 bases, with 16 bases left between them. The CDR3 loop spans 15 amino acids. DNA of the CDR3: TGTGCCAGCAGCCAAAACTCCGGAGGAAGCCATGGCTACACCTTC. It yields the protein CASSQNSGGSHGYTF.

In this sample, this clonotype turned up many times. This chain connects TRBV7-3 to TRBJ2-5, with D possibly being TRBD2 (5 bases). The CDR3 totals 15 residues. The germline CDR1 and CDR2 sequences are SGHTA and FQGTGA. Trimming removed 0 bases from V and 1 base from J, with 9 bases in between. CDR3 amino acids: CASSLTLGSQETQYF. In DNA, the CDR3 is TGTGCCAGCAGCTTAACGTTGGGGAGCCAAGAGACCCAGTACTTC. The full variable domain, rest sourced from reference TRBV7-3 and TRBJ2-5, is GAGVSQTPSNKVTEKGKYVELRCDPISGHTALYWYRQSLGQGPEFLIYFQGTGAADDSGLPNDRFFAVRPEGSVSTLKIQRTERGDSAVYLCASSLTLGSQETQYFGPGTRLLVL.

In its sample, this clonotype was seen many times. J is TRBJ2-7 and V is TRBV20-1, with a weak D call TRBD2 (6 bases). The V and J ends lost 0 bases and 3 bases respectively, with 12 bases between them. CDR3 length: 14 residues. Germline lookup yields CDR1 DFQATT and CDR2 SNEGSKA (reference sequence). CDR3 region: CSARDTGRGYEQYF. In DNA form, the CDR3 reads TGCAGTGCTAGAGATACCGGGAGAGGCTACGAGCAGTACTTC.

The chain joins TRBV29-1 to TRBJ1-1; D is unresolved. V lost 0 bases, J lost 0 bases, and 8 bases lay in between. CDR3 length: 14 amino acids. Germline-derived CDR1 and CDR2 are SQVTM and ANQGSEA. Here the CDR3 DNA reads TGCAGCGTTGAAGAGACCCCGGTGAACACTGAAGCTTTCTTT. Translating it yields CSVEETPVNTEAFF.

The rearrangement links TRBV25-1 to TRBJ2-3; a possible D gene is TRBD2 (6 bases). The CDR3 spans 15 residues. V was trimmed by 7 bases and J by 4 bases, leaving 18 bases between them. Germline lookup yields CDR1 MGHDK and CDR2 SYGVNS. The CDR3 bases are TGTGCCAGCATCGCCCGGGACTCGGCCGCAGATACGCAGTATTTT. This gives the protein CASIARDSAADTQYF.

This rearrangement joins TRBV12-5 to TRBJ2-5; a possible D gene is TRBD1 (7 bases). CDR3 length equals 17 residues. Trimming shortened V by 2 bases and J by 6 bases, and 22 bases separated the two germline ends. Per the germline V gene, CDR1 is LGHNT and CDR2 is FRNRAP. The DNA of the CDR3 is TGTGCTAGTGGTTTGAACCTAAGACAGGGTCTAGCGAAGACCCAGTACTTC. Protein: CASGLNLRQGLAKTQYF.